Reported below is one T cell receptor beta chain. The target antigen is unknown. The V end was cut by 1 base, the J end by 0 bases, with 10 bases between. The CDR3 is 16 residues long. The germline CDR1 and CDR2 sequences are SGHVS and FQNEAQ. Time point in this sample: pretreatment peripheral blood. This specimen belongs to a study of PD-L1 blockade in urothelial cancer. TCRdb's copy holds only in-frame clones and misses some; the assay was immunoSEQ multiplex PCR. The data hold around 71,000 clones, with around four fifths observed a single time. General observations from the study: Pretreatment clonality of the blood TCR repertoire below the median was predictive of superior survival.

The chain couples TRBV7-8 to TRBJ1-5; the D gene is possibly TRBD1 (5 bases). This specimen was PBMCs, taken around atezolizumab (anti-PD-L1) treatment. The clonotype originates from a man between 35 and 55 years old with urothelial cancer. The chain's CDR3 is CASSLVAGFSNQPQHF. CDR3 nucleotide sequence: TGTGCCAGCAGCTTAGTGGCAGGGTTTAGCAATCAGCCCCAGCATTTT.